This record concerns one T cell receptor (beta chain) sequence. What it recognizes is unknown. The sequenced template was cDNA made from the entire isolated RNA. Clones were sequenced by immunoSEQ multiplex PCR, and TCRdb holds only the in-frame ones, with some missing. The sample yields about 710,000 clones, about 14% seen once. The sample originates from a study of beta chain features in type 1 diabetes. The study, taken as a whole, reports: Patients showed naive, central memory and Treg TCRB repertoires that appeared more similar than those of healthy donors. cDNA-based reads could over-represent cells with high TCR expression. When Type 1 diabetes patients were examined, their TCRB CDR3s proved moderately but significantly shorter in all four CD4+ subsets.

Germline lookup yields CDR1 LGHNA and CDR2 YSLEER. The CDR3 is 14 residues long. Trimming stripped 5 bases from V and 2 bases from J, with 12 bases between. Stem cell-like memory, regulatory, central memory and naive CD4+ cells were sorted via CD45RO/CCR7/CD25/CD127/CD95/CD27. Each population that was sorted was more than 98% pure. The receptor comes from a man aged 18 to 30 with type 1 diabetes. Source material: naive CD4+ T cells from blood. The rearrangement links TRBV4-3 to TRBJ1-1; unclear D gene. CDR3 loop: CASSTPGRNTEAFF. The CDR3 DNA is TGCGCCAGCAGCACCCCGGGAAGAAACACTGAAGCTTTCTTT.